Below, 24 T cell receptor beta chains from the same sample are listed, as sequenced in a study of blood T cells in healthy people across ages. Alongside a J-beta primer mix, a sample-barcoded 5' primer served in a second PCR lasting roughly 6 to 12 cycles. TCRdb reprocessed the 5' RACE reads with MiXCR, giving one entry per CDR3 protein. Of approximately 850,000 distinct CDR3 sequences in the sample, about 62% were seen once. The sequencing sample was made of blood. These receptors were taken from a young man in good health.

This clonotype was seen a single time. The V and J genes are TRBV2 and TRBJ2-1; no clear D gene. The CDR3 length is 15 residues. Trimming cost V 0 bases and J 5 bases, with 11 bases left between them. The germline V gene encodes CDR1 SNHLY and CDR2 FYNNEI. The CDR3 loop is CASSEAGLYDNEQFF. The CDR3 coding sequence is TGTGCCAGCAGTGAAGCGGGTTTGTACGACAATGAGCAGTTCTTC. Complete variable domain (other parts from reference TRBV2 and TRBJ2-1): EPEVTQTPSHQVTQMGQEVILRCVPISNHLYFYWYRQILGQKVEFLVSFYNNEISEKSEIFDDQFSVERPDGSNFTLKIRSTKLEDSAMYFCASSEAGLYDNEQFFGPGTRLTVL.

J is TRBJ1-1 and V is TRBV20-1; weak D call: TRBD1 (6 bases). V lost 1 base, J lost 4 bases, and 13 bases lay in between. The V gene's germline CDR1 is DFQATT and CDR2 SNEGSKA (reference sequence). The CDR3 consists of 14 residues. The CDR3 sequence: CSARVKTGPTEAFF. For the CDR3, the DNA is TGCAGTGCTAGAGTGAAGACAGGCCCCACTGAAGCTTTCTTT.

V and J are TRBV5-6 and TRBJ2-5; D not certain. Trimming took off 1 base at V and 3 bases at J, with 13 bases between the two ends. The CDR3 has 15 residues. From germline, CDR1 is SGHDT and CDR2 YYEEEE. CDR3 bases: TGTGCCAGCAGCTTGTGGCCAAATGGTGAAGAGACCCAGTACTTC. As protein: CASSLWPNGEETQYF.

This rearrangement joins TRBV20-1 to TRBJ2-1, with D unresolved. This CDR3 has 16 amino acids. Looked up from germline, CDR1 is DFQATT and CDR2 is SNEGSKA (reference sequence). V was cut by 6 bases and J by 0 bases, with 18 bases left in between. The CDR3 protein is CSATLPTPSSYNEQFF. In DNA, the CDR3 is TGCAGTGCGACTCTTCCTACCCCGAGCTCCTACAATGAGCAGTTCTTC.

This clonotype occurred a few times. The chain has TRBV20-1 and TRBJ2-7, with TRBD1 as a possible D gene (6 bases). Germline V lookup: CDR1 DFQATT, CDR2 SNEGSKA (reference sequence). With 3 bases removed from V and 0 bases from J, the gap between germline ends came to 12 bases. CDR3 size: 14 residues. The DNA of the CDR3 is TGCAGTGCTAGGGTGGACAGTAGCTCCTACGAGCAGTACTTC. It encodes CSARVDSSSYEQYF.

The chain links TRBV28 to TRBJ2-7; D is ambiguous. CDR1 is MDHEN, CDR2 SYDVKM, per germline. Trimming removed 1 base at V and 7 bases at J, with 23 bases between. CDR3 length: 17 amino acids. CDR3 DNA: TGTGCCAGCAGTTTATTATATTTCGTCACTTCCGCAGGTGAGCAGTACTTC. This translates into CASSLLYFVTSAGEQYF.

This clonotype came up once. This rearrangement joins TRBV18 to TRBJ2-5; TRBD2 aligns across 7 bases. The J call may be wrong; the DNA end is better matched by TRBJ2-7. The CDR3 has 14 amino acids. Germline V CDR1 and CDR2: KGHSH, LQKENI. The CDR3 reads CASSPREGTYEQYF. CDR3 nucleotides: TGTGCCAGCTCACCCAGGGAGGGAACCTACGAGCAGTACTTC.

This clonotype has a handful of counts. V and J are TRBV7-2 and TRBJ1-5; 10 bases agree with TRBD1. V was clipped by 5 bases and J by 7 bases; unmatched bases: 5. The CDR3 runs to 14 residues. Per the germline V gene, CDR1 is SGHTA and CDR2 is FQGNSA. The CDR3 DNA follows: TGTGCCAGCAGCACACGGACAGGGGGGCAGCCCCAGCATTTT. Protein: CASSTRTGGQPQHF.

This clonotype was counted between two and nine times. The genes are TRBV5-1 and TRBJ1-1; D gene ambiguous. CDR3 length: 13 residues. Trimming removed 6 bases from V and 4 bases from J, with 13 bases in between. Germline loops: CDR1 SGHRS, CDR2 YFSETQ. The CDR3 DNA is TGCGCCAGCACCCTGTCCGGGCCCACTGAAGCTTTCTTT. As protein: CASTLSGPTEAFF.

V is TRBV3-1 and J is TRBJ2-3; maybe TRBD1 (6 bases). Germline values: CDR1 LGHDT, CDR2 YNNKEL (reference sequence). This CDR3 spans 14 amino acids. The V and J ends lost 3 bases and 3 bases respectively, with 10 bases between them. CDR3 loop: CASSQTGQTDTQYF. For the CDR3, the DNA is TGTGCCAGCAGCCAGACAGGACAGACAGATACGCAGTATTTT.

The J gene is TRBJ1-1, the V gene TRBV30; 7 nucleotides align to TRBD1. Unmatched junction bases numbered 10, after V lost 8 bases and J lost 4 bases. Germline V gene data show CDR1 as GTSNPN and CDR2 as SVGIG (reference sequence). CDR3 length: 13 amino acids. The CDR3 DNA is TGTGCCGCTGACAGGGCTGGGGGCACTGAAGCTTTCTTT. Its protein product is CAADRAGGTEAFF.

V is TRBV6-1 and J is TRBJ1-2; TRBD1 matches at 9 bases. Germline loops: CDR1 MNHNS, CDR2 SASEGT. The CDR3 is made up of 20 amino acids. J gave up 0 bases and V 6 bases, and 20 bases lay outside the gene matches. CDR3 sequence (DNA): TGTGCCAGCAGCCCCATCTCATCTTCGGACAGGGGTTGGCCTAACTATGGCTACACCTTC. As protein: CASSPISSSDRGWPNYGYTF.

The genes are TRBV5-1 and TRBJ1-1; D uncertain. CDR1 and CDR2 from the germline V gene are SGHRS and YFSETQ. Trimming removed 4 bases from V and 4 bases from J, with 20 bases in between. This CDR3 has 16 amino acids. DNA for the CDR3: TGCGCCAGCAGCCGCACAGCAAATGGGCTGTCCACTGAAGCTTTCTTT. It specifies CASSRTANGLSTEAFF.

This chain links TRBV4-3 with TRBJ2-5, with a possible D match to TRBD1 (5 bases). Germline V gives CDR1 LGHNA, CDR2 YSLEER. The CDR3 extends over 14 amino acids. The V end lost 0 bases, the J end lost 11 bases, and 16 bases lay between the germline ends. The CDR3 coding sequence is TGCGCCAGCAGCCAAGATTGGACACACATCGCGCAGTACTTC. Amino acids: CASSQDWTHIAQYF.

The rearrangement joins TRBV20-1 to TRBJ2-7; TRBD1 matches 9 bases. V gave up 4 bases and J gave up 3 bases; unmatched junction bases: 4. The CDR3 is made up of 13 amino acids. The V gene's germline CDR1 is DFQATT and CDR2 SNEGSKA (reference sequence). The CDR3 bases are TGCAGTGCTATGCGGGACAGGGACTACGAGCAGTACTTC. Amino acid sequence: CSAMRDRDYEQYF.

This clonotype was seen ten or more times. This rearrangement joins TRBV9 to TRBJ2-7; the D is unclear. Trimming removed 0 bases from V and 3 bases from J, with 7 bases in between. The CDR3 runs to 13 residues. Germline-derived CDR1 and CDR2 are SGDLS and YYNGEE. CDR3 bases: TGTGCCAGCAGCGTAGGGGTGGGCTACGAGCAGTACTTC. Protein product: CASSVGVGYEQYF.

V gene TRBV5-1 combines with J gene TRBJ2-2; unclear D gene. V lost 0 bases and J lost 0, with 9 bases in between. This CDR3 spans 16 amino acids. From germline, CDR1 is SGHRS and CDR2 YFSETQ. The CDR3: CASSLVRQANTGELFF. Here the CDR3 DNA reads TGCGCCAGCAGCTTGGTTAGGCAGGCGAACACCGGGGAGCTGTTTTTT.

The rearrangement joins TRBV29-1 to TRBJ2-5; D possibly corresponds to TRBD2 (5 bases). CDR1 and CDR2 from the germline V gene are SQVTM and ANQGSEA. This CDR3 is built from 15 residues. The V end lost 8 bases, the J end lost 0 bases, and 19 bases lay between the germline ends. The CDR3 region is CSIVDGMGYQETQYF. In DNA form, the CDR3 reads TGCAGCATCGTCGACGGGATGGGGTACCAAGAGACCCAGTACTTC.

This clonotype was detected a few times. The rearrangement joins TRBV5-1 to TRBJ1-1; D possibly corresponds to TRBD1 (5 bases). Germline-derived CDR1 and CDR2 are SGHRS and YFSETQ. V lost 0 bases and J 4 bases, leaving 22 bases between the germline ends. The length of the CDR3 is 18 residues. The CDR3 sequence: CASSLAGPQSERGTEAFF. CDR3 bases: TGCGCCAGCAGCTTGGCGGGACCCCAAAGTGAGAGGGGCACTGAAGCTTTCTTT.

This clonotype was found a few times. The rearrangement uses TRBV28 and TRBJ2-1; TRBD2 might be the D (6 bases). V was shortened by 5 bases and J by 5 bases, with 19 bases between the two germline ends. The CDR3 has 16 residues. Germline loops: CDR1 MDHEN, CDR2 SYDVKM. For the CDR3, the DNA is TGTGCCAGCAGTATCACCTCGGAGGGAGCAGACAATGAGCAGTTCTTC. Translated, it gives CASSITSEGADNEQFF. The full variable domain, rest sourced from reference TRBV28 and TRBJ2-1, is DVKVTQSSRYLVKRTGEKVFLECVQDMDHENMFWYRQDPGLGLRLIYFSYDVKMKEKGDIPEGYSVSREKKERFSLILESASTNQTSMYLCASSITSEGADNEQFFGPGTRLTVL.

The chain has TRBV15 and TRBJ2-5; the match to TRBD2 covers 11 bases. The length of the CDR3 is 16 residues. The V segment lost 0 bases and the J segment 2 bases; nucleotides outside the gene matches: 2. Per germline, CDR1 LNHNV and CDR2 YYDKDF (reference sequence). CDR3 in amino acids: CATSREGLAGQETQYF. The CDR3 DNA reads TGTGCCACCAGCAGAGAAGGACTAGCGGGTCAAGAGACCCAGTACTTC.

The CDR3 loop is CSAKTGHSYNEQFF. CDR3 DNA: TGCAGTGCTAAGACGGGACATTCCTACAATGAGCAGTTCTTC. V usage is TRBV20-1 and J usage is TRBJ2-1; a weak D match, TRBD1 (6 bases). From germline, CDR1 is DFQATT and CDR2 SNEGSKA (reference sequence). V was cut by 4 bases and J by 1 base, with 11 bases left in between. The CDR3 is 14 amino acids.

The table lists this clonotype with many counts. The genes are TRBV7-2 and TRBJ2-5, with 7 bases identical to TRBD2. J lost 2 bases, V lost 1 base, and 1 base had no gene match. This CDR3 contains 14 residues. The V gene's germline CDR1 is SGHTA and CDR2 FQGNSA. In DNA form, the CDR3 reads TGTGCCAGCAGCTTAGGGGGGGGACAAGAGACCCAGTACTTC. Translation: CASSLGGGQETQYF.

V usage is TRBV2 and J usage is TRBJ2-1; 9 bases agree with TRBD2. Germline lookup yields CDR1 SNHLY and CDR2 FYNNEI. The CDR3 is 14 amino acids. The ends lost 3 bases at V and 6 bases at J; junction bases unmatched: 3. DNA for the CDR3: TGTGCCAGCAGTGAGCAGCGGGGGGCCAATGAGCAGTTCTTC. Translation gives CASSEQRGANEQFF.